This TCR beta chain emerged from a study of CD8 T cells in ankylosing spondylitis. Overall study results and limits: Characteristic of ankylosing spondylitis blood, it appeared, was a TCR beta motif comprising fewer than 10 highly homologous variants.

As the method for making TCR beta libraries, quantitative 5'-RACE with molecular barcodes was used. Using its own MiXCR run on the 5' RACE reads, TCRdb lists one record per CDR3 protein. The repertoire holds hundreds of thousands of distinct CDR3 sequences, with 12% as singletons. The germline gives CDR1 MNHEY, CDR2 SMNVEV (reference sequence). V shed 6 bases and J shed 5 bases, with 19 bases lying between them. The CDR3 has 15 amino acids. This clonotype was seen a few times. Its matching antigen is unknown. The chain carries TRBV27 and TRBJ2-5; D may be TRBD1 (5 bases). The material sequenced was blood, either unsorted or a sorted T cell fraction (not recorded which). The source is a male donor with ankylosing spondylitis. CDR3 protein: CASSRFPGMWETQYF. The DNA of the CDR3 is TGTGCCAGCAGCCGATTCCCAGGGATGTGGGAGACCCAGTACTTC.